In its sample, the clone carrying this T cell receptor (beta chain) was seen many times. Its antigen remains unidentified. It was considered stable Graves' hyperthyroidism when ophthalmopathy did not progress within 18 months. Amplified TCR beta CDR3 regions derived from RNA transcripts. HTBI primers drove first-round RT-PCR of the TCR CDR3. TCRdb analysed the multiplex PCR reads with MiXCR anew, one entry per CDR3 protein. The table shows approximately 360,000 distinct CDR3 sequences, with roughly 25% occurring only once. These data are taken from a study of T cells in Graves' hyperthyroidism and ophthalmopathy. General study points: Most thyroid clonotypes with frequency above 0.001 were detected in blood.

V was cut by 6 bases and J by 0 bases, with 14 bases left in between. The germline CDR1 and CDR2 sequences are SQVTM and ANQGSEA. The CDR3 spans 14 residues. The chain is built from TRBV29-1 and TRBJ1-1; a weak D match, TRBD1 (5 bases). This sequence originates from a man aged 45-65 years with Graves' hyperthyroidism. The sample taken for sequencing was blood. The CDR3 DNA sequence: TGCAGCGTCTCCGGGACGCAATTGAACACTGAAGCTTTCTTT. Translating gives CSVSGTQLNTEAFF.